These 5 T cell receptor beta chains were sequenced from one sample in a study of blood T cell repertoires in COVID-19. Some clones are missing from TCRdb's copy, which holds only in-frame ones; the method was immunoSEQ multiplex PCR. The sample holds 200,000 to 250,000 clones, roughly 82% seen once. Sequencing used peripheral blood. The receptors here all came from a man older than 75 with acute or convalescent COVID-19.

V is TRBV6-5 and J is TRBJ2-5, with TRBD2 identical over 11 bases. The CDR3 is 14 residues long. V lost 4 bases, J lost 7 bases, and 5 bases stayed unmatched. In germline, CDR1 is MNHEY, CDR2 SVGAGI. The CDR3 sequence: CASSLAGGYPTQYF. For the CDR3, the DNA is TGTGCCAGCAGTTTAGCGGGGGGGTACCCGACCCAGTACTTC.

The chain carries TRBV5-1 and TRBJ1-6; D is ambiguous. Germline V gene sequence: CDR1 SGHRS, CDR2 YFSETQ. This CDR3 region has 14 residues. Trimming left V 4 bases short and J 9 bases short, with 14 bases between. The CDR3 reads CASSGEAESSPLHF. For the CDR3, the DNA is TGCGCCAGCAGCGGGGAGGCAGAATCTTCACCCCTCCACTTT.

This chain joins TRBV6-2 or TRBV6-3 and TRBJ1-2; 9 bases map to TRBD1. CDR3 size: 13 residues. After removal of 6 bases from V and 6 bases from J, the junction contained 5 bases not matched to a gene. From germline, CDR1 is MNHEY and CDR2 SVGEGT. CDR3 nucleotides: TGTGCCAGCAGCCCTACAGGGGGCGATGGCTACACCTTC. Its protein is CASSPTGGDGYTF.

The genes are TRBV24-1 and TRBJ2-7; D gene unclear. CDR1 and CDR2 (germline): KGHDR, SFDVKD. The CDR3 covers 14 residues. V was cut by 4 bases and J by 8 bases, with 17 bases left in between. The CDR3, as DNA: TGTGCCACCAGTGACCCCCCTCCCCCAGGCAAGCAGTACTTC. Its protein is CATSDPPPPGKQYF.

The rearrangement joins TRBV3-1 (or the pseudogene TRBV3-2) to TRBJ1-6, with 8 bases identical to TRBD1. Germline-derived CDR1 and CDR2 are LGHDT and YNNKEL (reference sequence). The CDR3 covers 15 residues. J lost 7 bases, V lost 5 bases, and 7 bases had no gene match. The CDR3 coding sequence is TGTGCCAGCAGCACGACAGGGGATGGGAATTCACCCCTCCACTTT. Translation: CASSTTGDGNSPLHF.